This T cell receptor (beta chain) was captured by sequencing in a study of blood T cell repertoires in COVID-19. At the level of the study: Donors in the United States, Italy and Spain gave samples during acute or convalescent COVID-19.

Original analysis: Reference gene primer amplification in the assay estimated nucleated cell counts. Profiled with immunoSEQ multiplex PCR; TCRdb holds only in-frame clones, not every one. For V, J and clone size, that table is used; D and trimming come from the DNA. The repertoire holds hundreds of thousands of clones, with 86% as singletons. Adults between about 18 and 95 years of age took part from 20 to 25 US areas. This TCR came from a woman in her 50s in a cohort exposed to, infected with or recovered from COVID-19 (not recorded which). Sequencing was carried out using PBMCs or T cells enriched from blood (not recorded which).

The CDR3 sequence: CAWSVHVYQPQHF. The DNA of the CDR3 is TGTGCCTGGAGTGTACACGTGTATCAGCCCCAGCATTTT. The rearrangement links TRBV30 to TRBJ1-5; D is undetermined. From germline, CDR1 is GTSNPN and CDR2 SVGIG (reference sequence). The ends were cut back, 0 bases at V and 5 bases at J, with 8 bases in the middle. The CDR3 is made up of 13 amino acids.